The sequence of this T cell receptor beta chain was determined in a study of PD-1 blockade in mismatch repair-deficient tumors. Study details: All were previously treated, progressing patients with 12 mismatch repair-deficient cancer types.

V lost 4 bases, J lost 2 bases, and 3 bases stayed unmatched. This CDR3 comprises 15 residues. The germline V gene has CDR1 SGHDT and CDR2 YYEEEE. Sequencing used immunoSEQ multiplex PCR; TCRdb keeps in-frame clones, though not all of them. The sample has some 22,000 clones, about four fifths seen once. The input for sequencing was peripheral blood, taken 2 weeks after starting pembrolizumab. V is TRBV5-6 and J is TRBJ2-2; 9 bases are a match to TRBD2. The receptor was derived from an adult with mismatch repair-deficient cancer. The CDR3 reads CASSASGINTGELFF. As DNA, the CDR3 is TGTGCCAGCAGCGCTAGCGGGATTAACACCGGGGAGCTGTTTTTT.